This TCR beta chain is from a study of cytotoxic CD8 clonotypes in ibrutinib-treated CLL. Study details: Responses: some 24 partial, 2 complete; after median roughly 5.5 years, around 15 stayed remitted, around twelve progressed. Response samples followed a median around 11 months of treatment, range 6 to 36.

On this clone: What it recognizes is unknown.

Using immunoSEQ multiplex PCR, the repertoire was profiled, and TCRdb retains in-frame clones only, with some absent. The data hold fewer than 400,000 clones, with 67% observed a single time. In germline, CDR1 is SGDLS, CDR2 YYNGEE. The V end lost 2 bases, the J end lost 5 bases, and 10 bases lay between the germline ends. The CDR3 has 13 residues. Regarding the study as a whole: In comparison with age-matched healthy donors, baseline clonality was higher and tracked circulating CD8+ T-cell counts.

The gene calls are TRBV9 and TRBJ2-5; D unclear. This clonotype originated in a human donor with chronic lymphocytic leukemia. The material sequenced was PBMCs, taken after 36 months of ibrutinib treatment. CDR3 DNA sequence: TGTGCCAGCAGCGTCGAGGATTGGGAGACCCAGTACTTC. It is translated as CASSVEDWETQYF.